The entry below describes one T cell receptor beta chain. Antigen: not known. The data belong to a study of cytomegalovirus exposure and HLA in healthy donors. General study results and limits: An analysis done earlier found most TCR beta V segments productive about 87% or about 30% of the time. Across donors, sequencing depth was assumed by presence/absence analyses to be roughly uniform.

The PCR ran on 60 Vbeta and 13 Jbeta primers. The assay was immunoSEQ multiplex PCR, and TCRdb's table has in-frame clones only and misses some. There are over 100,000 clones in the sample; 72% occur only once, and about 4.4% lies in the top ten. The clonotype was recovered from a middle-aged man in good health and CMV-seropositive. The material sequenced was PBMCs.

The CDR3 nucleotides read TGTGCCACCAGCAGAGGAGGCAGGGTAAAGGATGGCTACACCTTC. This gives the protein CATSRGGRVKDGYTF. The gene calls are TRBV15 and TRBJ1-2; weak D call: TRBD1 (5 bases). The V and J ends lost 1 base and 6 bases respectively, with 15 bases between them. CDR1 LNHNV and CDR2 YYDKDF come from the germline V gene (reference sequence). This CDR3 spans 15 amino acids.